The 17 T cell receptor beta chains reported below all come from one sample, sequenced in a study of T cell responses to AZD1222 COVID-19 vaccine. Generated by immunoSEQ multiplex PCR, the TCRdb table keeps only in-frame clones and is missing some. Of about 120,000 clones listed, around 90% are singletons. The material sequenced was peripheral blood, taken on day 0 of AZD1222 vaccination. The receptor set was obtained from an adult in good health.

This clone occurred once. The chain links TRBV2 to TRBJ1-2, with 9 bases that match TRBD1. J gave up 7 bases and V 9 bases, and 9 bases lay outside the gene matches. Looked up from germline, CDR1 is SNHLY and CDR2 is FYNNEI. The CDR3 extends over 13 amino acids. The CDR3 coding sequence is TGTGCCAGGAGGGGACAGGGATCATTTGGCTACACCTTC. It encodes CARRGQGSFGYTF.

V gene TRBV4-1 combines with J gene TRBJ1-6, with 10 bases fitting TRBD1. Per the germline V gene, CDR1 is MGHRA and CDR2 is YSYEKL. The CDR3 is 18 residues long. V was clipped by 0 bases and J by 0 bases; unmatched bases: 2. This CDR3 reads CASSQETGGASYNSPLHF. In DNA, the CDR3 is TGCGCCAGCAGCCAAGAGACAGGGGGCGCCTCCTATAATTCACCCCTCCACTTT.

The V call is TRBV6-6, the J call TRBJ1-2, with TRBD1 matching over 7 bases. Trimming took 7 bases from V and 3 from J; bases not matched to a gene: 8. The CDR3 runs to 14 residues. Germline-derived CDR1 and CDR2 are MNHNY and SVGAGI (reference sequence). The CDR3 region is CASTRQGDDYGYTF. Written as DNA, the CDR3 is TGTGCCAGCACCCGACAGGGCGATGACTATGGCTACACCTTC.

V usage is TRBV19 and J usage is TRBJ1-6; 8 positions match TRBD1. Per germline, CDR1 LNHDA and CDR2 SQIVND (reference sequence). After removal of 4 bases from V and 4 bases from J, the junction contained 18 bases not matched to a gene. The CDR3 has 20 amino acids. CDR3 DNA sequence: TGTGCCAGTAGTACCTTCCTGAAGGACAGGGAGGTTTGGTATAATTCACCCCTCCACTTT. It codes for CASSTFLKDREVWYNSPLHF.

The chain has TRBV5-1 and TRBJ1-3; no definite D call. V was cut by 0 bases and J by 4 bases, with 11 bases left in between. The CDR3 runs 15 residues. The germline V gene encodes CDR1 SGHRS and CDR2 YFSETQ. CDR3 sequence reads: CASSLDGSWGNTIYF. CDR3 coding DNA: TGCGCCAGCAGCTTGGACGGGTCTTGGGGAAACACCATATATTTT.

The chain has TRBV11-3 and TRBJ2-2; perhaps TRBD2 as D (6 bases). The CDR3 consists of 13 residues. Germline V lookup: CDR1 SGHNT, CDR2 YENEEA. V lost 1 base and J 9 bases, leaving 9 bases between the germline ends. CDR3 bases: TGTGCCAGCAGCTTAGGTACTAGCCGGGAGCTGTTTTTT. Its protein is CASSLGTSRELFF.

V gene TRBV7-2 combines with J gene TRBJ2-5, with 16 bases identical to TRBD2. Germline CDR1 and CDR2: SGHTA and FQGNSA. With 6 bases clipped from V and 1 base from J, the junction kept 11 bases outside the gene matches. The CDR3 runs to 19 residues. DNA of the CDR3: TGTGCCAGCAGGACCGGGACTAGCGGGAGGGGGCACCCCCAAGAGACCCAGTACTTC. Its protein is CASRTGTSGRGHPQETQYF.

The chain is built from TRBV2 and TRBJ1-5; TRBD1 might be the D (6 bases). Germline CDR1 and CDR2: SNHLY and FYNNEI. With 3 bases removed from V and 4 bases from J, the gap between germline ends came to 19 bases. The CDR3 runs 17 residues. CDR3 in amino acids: CASSDLAGTLGNQPQHF. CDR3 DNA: TGTGCCAGCAGTGATTTAGCTGGGACATTGGGAAATCAGCCCCAGCATTTT.

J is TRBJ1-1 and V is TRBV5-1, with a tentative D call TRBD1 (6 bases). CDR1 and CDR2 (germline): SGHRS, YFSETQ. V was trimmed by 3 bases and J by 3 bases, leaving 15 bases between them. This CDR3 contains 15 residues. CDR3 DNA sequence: TGCGCCAGCAGCTCCGTAGGAGGGGGAGACACTGAAGCTTTCTTT. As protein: CASSSVGGGDTEAFF.

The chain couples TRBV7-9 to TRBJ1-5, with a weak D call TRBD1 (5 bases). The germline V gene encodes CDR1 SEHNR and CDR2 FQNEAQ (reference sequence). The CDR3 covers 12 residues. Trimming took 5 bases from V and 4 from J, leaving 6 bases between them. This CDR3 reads CASSPGNQPQHF. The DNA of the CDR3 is TGTGCCAGCAGCCCAGGGAATCAGCCCCAGCATTTT.

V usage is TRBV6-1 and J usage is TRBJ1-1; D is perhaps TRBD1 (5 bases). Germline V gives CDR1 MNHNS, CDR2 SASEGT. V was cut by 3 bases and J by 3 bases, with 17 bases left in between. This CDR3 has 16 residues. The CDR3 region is CASSEDNRGEDTEAFF. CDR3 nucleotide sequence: TGTGCCAGCAGTGAGGACAATCGAGGGGAGGACACTGAAGCTTTCTTT.

The CDR3, as DNA: TGTGCCAGCAGCCCCACGGGCAACGAGTTGGCCTACAATGAGCAGTTCTTC. Protein product: CASSPTGNELAYNEQFF. This chain connects TRBV7-2 to TRBJ2-1, with D hard to call. CDR3 size: 17 residues. The V end was cut by 5 bases, the J end by 2 bases, with 19 bases between. Per germline, CDR1 SGHTA and CDR2 FQGNSA.

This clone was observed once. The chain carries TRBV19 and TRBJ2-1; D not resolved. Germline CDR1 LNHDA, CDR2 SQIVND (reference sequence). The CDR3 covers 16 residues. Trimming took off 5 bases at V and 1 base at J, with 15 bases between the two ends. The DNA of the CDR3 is TGTGCCAGTAGTCCCCGGCGAGATTCGTCCTACAATGAGCAGTTCTTC. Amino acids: CASSPRRDSSYNEQFF.

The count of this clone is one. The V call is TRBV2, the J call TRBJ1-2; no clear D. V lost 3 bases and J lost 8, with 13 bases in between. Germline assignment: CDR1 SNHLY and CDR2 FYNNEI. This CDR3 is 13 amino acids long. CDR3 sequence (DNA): TGTGCCAGCAGTGACACCGCGGGAGTGGGCTACACCTTC. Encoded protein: CASSDTAGVGYTF. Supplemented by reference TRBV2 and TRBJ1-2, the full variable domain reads EPEVTQTPSHQVTQMGQEVILRCVPISNHLYFYWYRQILGQKVEFLVSFYNNEISEKSEIFDDQFSVERPDGSNFTLKIRSTKLEDSAMYFCASSDTAGVGYTFGSGTRLTVV.

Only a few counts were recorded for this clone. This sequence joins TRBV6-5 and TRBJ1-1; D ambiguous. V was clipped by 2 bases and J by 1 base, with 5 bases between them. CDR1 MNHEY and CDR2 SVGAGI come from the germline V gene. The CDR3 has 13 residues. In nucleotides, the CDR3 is TGTGCCAGCAGTTACGGGAGGAACACTGAAGCTTTCTTT. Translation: CASSYGRNTEAFF.

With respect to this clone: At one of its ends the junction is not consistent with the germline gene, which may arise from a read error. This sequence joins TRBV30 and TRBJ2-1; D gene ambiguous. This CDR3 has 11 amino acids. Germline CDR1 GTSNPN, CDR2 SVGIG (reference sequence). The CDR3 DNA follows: TGCGCGCGGTCGGTATACAATGAGCAGTTCTTC. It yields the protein CARSVYNEQFF.

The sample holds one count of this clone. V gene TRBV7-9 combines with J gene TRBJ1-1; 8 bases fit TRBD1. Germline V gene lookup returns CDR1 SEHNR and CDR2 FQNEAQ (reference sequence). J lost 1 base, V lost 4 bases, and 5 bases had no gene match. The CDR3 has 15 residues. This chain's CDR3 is CASSSLGQGNTEAFF. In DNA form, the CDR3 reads TGTGCCAGCAGCTCCCTTGGACAGGGGAACACTGAAGCTTTCTTT. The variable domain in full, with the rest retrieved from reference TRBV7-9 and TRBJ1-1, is DTGVSQNPRHKITKRGQNVTFRCDPISEHNRLYWYRQTLGQGPEFLTYFQNEAQLEKSRLLSDRFSAERPKGSFSTLEIQRTEQGDSAMYLCASSSLGQGNTEAFFGQGTRLTVV.